The 5 T cell receptor beta chains below all came from one sample that was sequenced in a study of CD8+ T cells in alopecia areata. Extraction and reverse transcription of RNA yielded cDNA as the sequencing template. Sequencing used immunoSEQ multiplex PCR; TCRdb keeps in-frame clones, though not all of them. The profile covers 100,000 to 150,000 clones, with 47% appearing a single time and 10% taken by the ten largest. The sample taken for sequencing was NKG2D-low CD8+ T cells sorted from blood. Every receptor here comes from a human donor with alopecia areata.

This clone was detected only a few times. This chain joins TRBV29-1 and TRBJ2-7; no clear D gene. The CDR3 is made up of 11 amino acids. CDR1 and CDR2 from the germline V gene are SQVTM and ANQGSEA. V lost 7 bases, J lost 3 bases, and 10 bases lay in between. CDR3 coding DNA: TGCAGCGCCGTACAGAGCTACGAGCAGTACTTC. Its translation is CSAVQSYEQYF.

This rearrangement joins TRBV7-9 to TRBJ2-3; a weak D match, TRBD1 (5 bases). V was pared by 5 bases and J by 5 bases, with 8 bases between. This CDR3 has 12 residues. In germline, CDR1 is SEHNR, CDR2 FQNEAQ (reference sequence). For the CDR3, the DNA is TGTGCCAGCAGCCCGACAGTAGATACGCAGTATTTT. It yields the protein CASSPTVDTQYF.

V usage is TRBV29-1 and J usage is TRBJ2-7; 7 bases map to TRBD1. V dropped 6 bases and J dropped 3; count of bases not matched to a gene: 8. The germline V gene encodes CDR1 SQVTM and CDR2 ANQGSEA. This CDR3 region has 13 residues. CDR3 DNA sequence: TGCAGCGTCCAGACAGGGAAGAGCTACGAGCAGTACTTC. Translation: CSVQTGKSYEQYF.

With respect to this clone: Within the sample, other DNA sequences also encode this same CDR3. The chain employs TRBV27 and TRBJ2-5; no reliable D call. Trimming pared 5 bases from V and 2 bases from J, leaving 3 bases between. This CDR3 has 11 amino acids. Germline assignment: CDR1 MNHEY and CDR2 SMNVEV (reference sequence). CDR3 residues: CASSHQETQYF. The CDR3 region has the DNA TGTGCCAGCAGTCATCAAGAGACCCAGTACTTC.

There are a few counts of this clone. The chain couples TRBV29-1 to TRBJ1-2; D is ambiguous. V lost 6 bases to trimming and J lost 6 bases, with 14 bases between them. Germline assignment: CDR1 SQVTM and CDR2 ANQGSEA. The CDR3 runs 12 residues. The CDR3 DNA reads TGCAGCGTCCCTGGGAGGGTGGATGGCTACACCTTC. This translates into CSVPGRVDGYTF.